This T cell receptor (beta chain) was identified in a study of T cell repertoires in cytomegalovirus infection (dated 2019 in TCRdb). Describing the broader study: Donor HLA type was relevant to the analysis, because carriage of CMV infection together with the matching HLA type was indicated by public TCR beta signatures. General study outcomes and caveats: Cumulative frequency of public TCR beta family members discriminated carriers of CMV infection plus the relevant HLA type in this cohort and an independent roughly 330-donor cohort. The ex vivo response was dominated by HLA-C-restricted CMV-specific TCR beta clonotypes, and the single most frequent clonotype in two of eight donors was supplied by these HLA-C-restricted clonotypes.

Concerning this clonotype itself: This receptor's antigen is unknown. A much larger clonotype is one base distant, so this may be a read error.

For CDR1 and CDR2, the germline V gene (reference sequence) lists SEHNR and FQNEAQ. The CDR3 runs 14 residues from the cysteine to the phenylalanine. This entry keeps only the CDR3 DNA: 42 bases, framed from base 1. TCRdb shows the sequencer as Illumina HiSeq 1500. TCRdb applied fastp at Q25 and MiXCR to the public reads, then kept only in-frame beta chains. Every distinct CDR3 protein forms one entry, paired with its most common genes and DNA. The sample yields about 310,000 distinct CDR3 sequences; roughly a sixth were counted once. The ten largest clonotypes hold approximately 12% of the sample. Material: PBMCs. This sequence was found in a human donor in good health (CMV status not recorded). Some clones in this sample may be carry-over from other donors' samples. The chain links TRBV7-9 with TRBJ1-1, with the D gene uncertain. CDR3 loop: CASGLEVRNTEAFF. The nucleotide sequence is TGTGCCAGCGGCTTAGAGGTCCGAAACACTGAAGCTTTCTTT.